This T cell receptor (beta chain) originates from a study of regulatory T cells in long-lasting Graves disease. Study-wide context: Persistent cases took antithyroid drugs over 5 years and stayed TSH receptor antibody positive.

Trimming took off 1 base at V and 8 bases at J, with 8 bases between the two ends. The CDR3 extends over 12 amino acids. Germline-derived CDR1 and CDR2 are WNHNN and SYGVQD (reference sequence). Investigators prepared the TCR beta libraries by applying iRepertoire HTBI primers and Arm-PCR of CDR3 regions. TCRdb re-called the multiplex PCR reads through MiXCR, storing one row per CDR3 protein. The table lists about 430,000 distinct CDR3 sequences, 21% of them singletons. Overall study results and limits: Few sampled subjects may have lowered accuracy.

Time point denoted: persistent/refractory GD, antithyroid drugs over 5 years with positive TRAb. From RNA extracted from PBMCs, the TCR library was made. The table lists this clonotype with a few counts. The antigen remains undetermined. This TCR was recovered from a female donor with Graves disease. V gene TRBV10-1 combines with J gene TRBJ1-1; a weak D match, TRBD1 (5 bases). The sample consisted of peripheral blood mononuclear cells (PBMCs), taken when the disease was refractory, from a patient treated with antithyroid drugs. The chain's CDR3 is CASSEWQGEAFF. The CDR3 bases are TGCGCCAGCAGTGAGTGGCAGGGAGAAGCTTTCTTT.